Listed below are T cell receptor beta chains from one sample, sequenced in a study of CD8 T cells in Susac syndrome. MiXCR, applied by TCRdb to the immunoSEQ multiplex PCR reads, yields one record per CDR3 protein. The sample yields about 150,000 distinct CDR3 sequences, 95% to 96% seen once. The sequenced sample was CD8+ T cells from PBMCs. All receptors come from a human donor with multiple sclerosis. Each CDR3 is given with its conserved first and last residue. Fields, in order: D gene, clone size, V gene, J gene, CDR3 DNA, CDR3 protein. The D gene is left open where the match is weak. The listing skips clone size in some rows; elsewhere it reads once, few, many or a size class.

D gene: TRBD1
clone size: -
V gene: TRBV4-1
J gene: TRBJ1-1
CDR3 DNA: TGCGCCAGCAGCCACGGACAGGGTGTGCTTGACACTGAAGCTTTCTTT
CDR3 protein: CASSHGQGVLDTEAFF

D gene: -
clone size: -
V gene: TRBV20-1
J gene: TRBJ2-1
CDR3 DNA: TGCAGTGCTAGACGGACTACCTGGAATGAGCAGTTCTTC
CDR3 protein: CSARRTTWNEQFF

D gene: -
clone size: once
V gene: TRBV27
J gene: TRBJ2-3
CDR3 DNA: TGTGCCAGCAGTTTATCGCAACGGTCGGCGCAGTATTTT
CDR3 protein: CASSLSQRSAQYF

D gene: TRBD1
clone size: -
V gene: TRBV20-1
J gene: TRBJ2-1
CDR3 DNA: TGCAGTGCTAGAGATCCGAGGGGGCGCTCCCCTGAGCAGTTCTTC
CDR3 protein: CSARDPRGRSPEQFF

D gene: TRBD2
clone size: -
V gene: TRBV6-5
J gene: TRBJ2-7
CDR3 DNA: TGTGCCAGCAGTTTCACCTCTAGCGGCCGGGTGGACGAGCAGTACTTC
CDR3 protein: CASSFTSSGRVDEQYF

D gene: TRBD1
clone size: -
V gene: TRBV20-1
J gene: TRBJ1-5
CDR3 DNA: TGCAGTGCTTTAGGGGGCGTAGGTTATAGCAATCAGCCCCAGCATTTT
CDR3 protein: CSALGGVGYSNQPQHF

D gene: -
clone size: -
V gene: TRBV30
J gene: TRBJ2-7
CDR3 DNA: TGTGCCTGGAGTGGAGCTCCCCACGAGCAGTACTTC
CDR3 protein: CAWSGAPHEQYF

D gene: -
clone size: once
V gene: TRBV9
J gene: TRBJ1-6
CDR3 DNA: TGTGCCAGCAGCGTATCAGGGTTGAGCTCACCCCTCCACTTT
CDR3 protein: CASSVSGLSSPLHF

D gene: TRBD1
clone size: -
V gene: TRBV3-1
J gene: TRBJ2-1
CDR3 DNA: TGTGCCAGCAGCCAAGTATTGACAGGGCATGAGCAGTTCTTC
CDR3 protein: CASSQVLTGHEQFF

D gene: TRBD2
clone size: -
V gene: TRBV3-1
J gene: TRBJ2-1
CDR3 DNA: TGTGCCAGCAGCTCCCGACTAGCGGGTTACTACAATGAGCAGTTCTTC
CDR3 protein: CASSSRLAGYYNEQFF

D gene: -
clone size: -
V gene: TRBV7-9
J gene: TRBJ2-5
CDR3 DNA: TGTGCCAGCAGCTTTGGGGTCGGCCAGTACTTC
CDR3 protein: CASSFGVGQYF

D gene: -
clone size: -
V gene: TRBV15
J gene: TRBJ2-2
CDR3 DNA: TGTGCCACCAGCTTGGGGGAGAACACCGGGGAGCTGTTTTTT
CDR3 protein: CATSLGENTGELFF

D gene: -
clone size: -
V gene: TRBV19
J gene: TRBJ1-2
CDR3 DNA: TGTGCCAGTAGCTATCGTGTGGGAACGGAAGGCTACACCTTC
CDR3 protein: CASSYRVGTEGYTF

D gene: -
clone size: -
V gene: TRBV14
J gene: TRBJ1-1
CDR3 DNA: TGTGCCAGCAGCCAACCACCTGAAGCTTTCTTT
CDR3 protein: CASSQPPEAFF

D gene: TRBD2
clone size: -
V gene: TRBV7-7
J gene: TRBJ2-7
CDR3 DNA: TGTGCTAGCAGCTACCGGGAGGCTCCTACCTACGAGCAGTACTTC
CDR3 protein: CASSYREAPTYEQYF

D gene: -
clone size: -
V gene: TRBV11-3
J gene: TRBJ2-3
CDR3 DNA: TGTGCCAGCAGCACGCACGTGGGCGCAGATACGCAGTATTTT
CDR3 protein: CASSTHVGADTQYF

D gene: -
clone size: once
V gene: TRBV30
J gene: TRBJ1-1
CDR3 DNA: TGTGCCTGGACCAGGGAGGGGAGGGCTTTCTTT
CDR3 protein: CAWTREGRAFF

D gene: TRBD1
clone size: -
V gene: TRBV6-5
J gene: TRBJ1-2
CDR3 DNA: TGTGCCAGCAGTTTGACAGGGCCCGCTTCGGGAGGCTACACCTTC
CDR3 protein: CASSLTGPASGGYTF

D gene: -
clone size: -
V gene: TRBV6-5
J gene: TRBJ2-3
CDR3 DNA: TGTGCCAGCAGTTTGGCAATTGAGGCAGATACGCAGTATTTT
CDR3 protein: CASSLAIEADTQYF

D gene: -
clone size: -
V gene: TRBV30
J gene: TRBJ2-1
CDR3 DNA: TGTGCCTGGACCCCCCCGAACCCCAATGAGCAGTTCTTC
CDR3 protein: CAWTPPNPNEQFF

D gene: -
clone size: -
V gene: TRBV9
J gene: TRBJ2-3
CDR3 DNA: TGTGCCAGCAGCGTAGAAGGGGGAGCCGACACAGATACGCAGTATTTT
CDR3 protein: CASSVEGGADTDTQYF

D gene: TRBD2
clone size: -
V gene: TRBV29-1
J gene: TRBJ2-6
CDR3 DNA: TGCAGCGTTCCCTCCGGGGGGGCCTCAGCTGGGGCCAACGTCCTGACTTTC
CDR3 protein: CSVPSGGASAGANVLTF

D gene: TRBD1
clone size: once
V gene: TRBV9
J gene: TRBJ1-2
CDR3 DNA: TGTGCCAGCAGCGTAGCGGGGACAGATGCATCCTATGGCTACACCTTC
CDR3 protein: CASSVAGTDASYGYTF

D gene: TRBD1
clone size: -
V gene: TRBV7-9
J gene: TRBJ2-3
CDR3 DNA: TGTGCCAGCAGCTCGGGACAGGGGATACCAGATACGCAGTATTTT
CDR3 protein: CASSSGQGIPDTQYF

D gene: -
clone size: once
V gene: TRBV19
J gene: TRBJ1-1
CDR3 DNA: TGTGCCACTCACTTGGGGGTTGAAGCTTTCTTT
CDR3 protein: CATHLGVEAFF

D gene: -
clone size: once
V gene: TRBV5-1
J gene: TRBJ1-2
CDR3 DNA: TGCGCCAGCAGCTTTGATGGGGGCCCTAACTATGGCTACACCTTC
CDR3 protein: CASSFDGGPNYGYTF

D gene: TRBD1
clone size: -
V gene: TRBV3-1
J gene: TRBJ2-3
CDR3 DNA: TGTGCCAGCAGGGGTGACTACGGGACAGGGTTCACAGATACGCAGTATTTT
CDR3 protein: CASRGDYGTGFTDTQYF

D gene: TRBD1
clone size: -
V gene: TRBV15
J gene: TRBJ1-2
CDR3 DNA: TGTGCCACCAGCAGCAACCCATCAGGGGGCCACTATGGCTACACCTTC
CDR3 protein: CATSSNPSGGHYGYTF